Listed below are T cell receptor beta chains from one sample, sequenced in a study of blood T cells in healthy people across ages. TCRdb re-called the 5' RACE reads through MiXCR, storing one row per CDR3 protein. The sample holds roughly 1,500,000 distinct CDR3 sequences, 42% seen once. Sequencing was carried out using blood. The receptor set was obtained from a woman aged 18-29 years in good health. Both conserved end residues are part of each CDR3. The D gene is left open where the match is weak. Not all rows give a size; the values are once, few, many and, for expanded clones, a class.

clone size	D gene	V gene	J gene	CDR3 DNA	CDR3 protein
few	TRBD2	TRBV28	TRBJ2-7	TGTGCCATCAGGTCACTAGCGGGAGATTCCCAGTACTTC	CAIRSLAGDSQYF
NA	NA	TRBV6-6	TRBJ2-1	TGTGCCAGCAGTTACCTTGCCGAGCCAGGTGAGCAGTTCTTC	CASSYLAEPGEQFF
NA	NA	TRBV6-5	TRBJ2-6	TGTGCCAGCAGAGTCTCAGGAAGCTCTGGGGCCAACGTCCTGACTTTC	CASRVSGSSGANVLTF
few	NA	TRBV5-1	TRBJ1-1	TGCGCCAGCCAGGCGGGGGGCCTAAACACTGAAGCTTTCTTT	CASQAGGLNTEAFF
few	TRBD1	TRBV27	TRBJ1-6	TGTGCCAGCAGTTTGACGGGACAGGGGTATAATTCACCCCTCCACTTT	CASSLTGQGYNSPLHF
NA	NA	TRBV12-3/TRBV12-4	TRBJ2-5	TGTGCCAGCAGTTTTGGCGTTGGAAGGGCGGAGACCCAGTACTTC	CASSFGVGRAETQYF
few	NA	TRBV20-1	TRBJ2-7	TGCAGTGGCCAGCTCTTGGACACAGCCTACGAGCAGTACTTC	CSGQLLDTAYEQYF
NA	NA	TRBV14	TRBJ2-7	TGTGCCAGCAGCCGGGCTAGTGGTTACGAGCAGTACTTC	CASSRASGYEQYF
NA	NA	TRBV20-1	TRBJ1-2	TGCAGTGCTAGCACGGGGCTGGTTGGCTACACCTTC	CSASTGLVGYTF
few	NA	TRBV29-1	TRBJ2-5	TGCAGCGTTGGGCGGGGTACGCAAGAGACCCAGTACTTC	CSVGRGTQETQYF
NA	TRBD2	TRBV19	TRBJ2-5	TGTGCCAGTACCACTAGCGGGGGAGGGAATGAGCAGTACTTC	CASTTSGGGNEQYF
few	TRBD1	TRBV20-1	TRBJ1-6	TGCAGTGCTAGACCGCCGGACAGGGACAATTCACCCCTCCACTTT	CSARPPDRDNSPLHF
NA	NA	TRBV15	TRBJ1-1	TGTGCCACCAGCAGAGAATTTCCCGGATTGAACACTGAAGCTTTCTTT	CATSREFPGLNTEAFF
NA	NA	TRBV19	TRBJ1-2	TGTGCCAGTAAATCGGAGGTGGACGTGAATGGCTACACCTTC	CASKSEVDVNGYTF
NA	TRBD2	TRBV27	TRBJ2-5	TGTGCCAGCAGTTCGACTAGCGGGAGGGGGGAGACCCAGTACTTC	CASSSTSGRGETQYF
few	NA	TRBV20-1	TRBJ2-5	TGCAGTGCCGGGACTTTCCAAGAGACCCAGTACTTC	CSAGTFQETQYF
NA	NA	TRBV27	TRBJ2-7	TGTGCCTCCTCTCCGCGGGTTTTGAGAGAGCAGTACTTC	CASSPRVLREQYF
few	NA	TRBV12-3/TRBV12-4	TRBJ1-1	TGTGCCAGCAGGAGGGACGAGAACACTGAAGCTTTCTTT	CASRRDENTEAFF
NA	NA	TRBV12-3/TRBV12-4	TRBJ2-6	TGTGCCAGCAGAATACAGGTGTCTGGGGCCAACGTCCTGACTTTC	CASRIQVSGANVLTF
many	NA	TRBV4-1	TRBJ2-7	TGCGCCAGCAGCCAAGGCCCAGTCTCCTACGAGCAGTACTTC	CASSQGPVSYEQYF
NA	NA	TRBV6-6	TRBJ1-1	TGTGCCAGCAGTTACCGGATCTGCGAAGGCCCCACTGAAGCTTTCTTT	CASSYRICEGPTEAFF
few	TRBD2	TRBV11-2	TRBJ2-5	TGTGCCAGCAGCTCACCGGGAGGAAGGGAGACCCAGTACTTC	CASSSPGGRETQYF
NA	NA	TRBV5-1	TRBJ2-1	TGCGCCAGCAGCTTCCGGGAGTCATCCTACAATGAGCAGTTCTTC	CASSFRESSYNEQFF
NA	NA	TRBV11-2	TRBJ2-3	TGTGCCAGCAGCCCCTATCGGGGAAACACAGATACGCAGTATTTT	CASSPYRGNTDTQYF
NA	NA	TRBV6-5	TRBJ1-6	TGTGCCAGCAGTTACTCGACCCCAGGGTCGTTGACTAATAATTCACCCCTCCACTTT	CASSYSTPGSLTNNSPLHF
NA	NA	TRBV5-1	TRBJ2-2	TGCGCCAGCAGCCGACTAGTAGCCGGGGAGCTGTTTTTT	CASSRLVAGELFF
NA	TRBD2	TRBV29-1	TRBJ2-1	TGCAGCGTTGTTACTAGCGGGTTTAGGCAGAAGCAGTTCTTC	CSVVTSGFRQKQFF
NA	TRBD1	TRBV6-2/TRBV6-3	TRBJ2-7	TGTGCCAGCAGTTCCCGGGACAGAGTATCCTACGAGCAGTACTTC	CASSSRDRVSYEQYF
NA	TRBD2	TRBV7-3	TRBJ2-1	TGTGCCAGCAGCTCGGGACTAGCGGGGGAGGAGCAGTTCTTC	CASSSGLAGEEQFF
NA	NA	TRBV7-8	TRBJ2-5	TGTGCCAGCTTTCGCGGGGCCTTACAAGAGACCCAGTACTTC	CASFRGALQETQYF
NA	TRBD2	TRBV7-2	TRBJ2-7	TGTGCCAGCAGCTCGCCTCGGCTAGCGGGAGTACATAACGAGCAGTACTTC	CASSSPRLAGVHNEQYF
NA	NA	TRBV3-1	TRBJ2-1	TGTGCCAGCAGCCAAGAACCCCCCCCCAATGAGCAGTTCTTC	CASSQEPPPNEQFF
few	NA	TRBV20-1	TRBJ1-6	TGCAGTGCTAGAGTTACAGATGTTAATTCACCCCTCCACTTT	CSARVTDVNSPLHF
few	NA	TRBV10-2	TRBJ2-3	TGCGCCAGCAGTGAGTCTACATCCGGCTATCGGAGGGATACGCAGTATTTT	CASSESTSGYRRDTQYF
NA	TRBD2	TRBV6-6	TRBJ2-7	TGTGCCAGCAGTTCCACGGGACTAGATCCCGAGCAGTACTTC	CASSSTGLDPEQYF
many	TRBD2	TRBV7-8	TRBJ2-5	TGTGCCAGCAGCTTAAGTACTAGCGGGCAAGAGACCCAGTACTTC	CASSLSTSGQETQYF
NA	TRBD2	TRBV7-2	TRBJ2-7	TGTACCAGCAGCTTAGGACTAGCGGGCGGCAATGAGCAGTACTTC	CTSSLGLAGGNEQYF
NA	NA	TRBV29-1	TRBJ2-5	TGCAGCGTTGCGGCAGCCCCCAGAGGTGAGCAGTACTTC	CSVAAAPRGEQYF
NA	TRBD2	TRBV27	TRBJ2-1	TGTGCCAGCAGTCCCCAGACTAGCATGAGCTCCTACAATGAGCAGTTCTTC	CASSPQTSMSSYNEQFF
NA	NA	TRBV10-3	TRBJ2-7	TGTGCCATCAGTGAGAAAAGGGGGGCGAGGTCCTACAATGAGCAGTACTTC	CAISEKRGARSYNEQYF
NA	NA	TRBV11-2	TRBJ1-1	TGTGCCAGCATCCCTCTGGTGCGGGGGTTTATGGCTTTCTTT	CASIPLVRGFMAFF
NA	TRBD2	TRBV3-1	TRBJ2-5	TGTGCCAGCAGCTACCTAGCGGGCGGGAAGACCCAGTACTTC	CASSYLAGGKTQYF
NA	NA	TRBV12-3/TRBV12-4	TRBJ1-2	TGTGCCAGCAGTTCCTCCCCGATCAGGGGCTACACCTTC	CASSSSPIRGYTF
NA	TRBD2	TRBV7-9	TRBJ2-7	TGTGCCAGCAGGCAAGCGGGATCATTCACCTACGAGCAGTACTTC	CASRQAGSFTYEQYF
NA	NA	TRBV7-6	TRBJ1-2	TGTGCCAGCAGCTTAAGTTCCGGGGGCGCAACTTATGGCTACACCTTC	CASSLSSGGATYGYTF